This TCR beta chain comes out of a study of T cell responses to AZD1222 COVID-19 vaccine. Overall study findings and caveats: White British people made up most donors, females outnumbered males, and clonal diversity was possibly underestimated.

Some clones are missing from TCRdb's copy, which holds only in-frame ones; the method was immunoSEQ multiplex PCR. Of 150,000 to 200,000 clones in the sample, 92% are singletons; the top ten hold approximately 1.1%. Pooling covered second doses at about 4 or about 12 weeks. The count of this clone is one. The antigen is unknown. The germline gives CDR1 SGHRS, CDR2 YFSETQ. V lost 4 bases, J lost 3 bases, and 6 bases stayed unmatched. This CDR3 region has 16 residues. This specimen consisted of peripheral blood, obtained 28 days after the second AZD1222 dose. This clonotype originated in an adult who received the AZD1222 COVID-19 vaccine. The V call is TRBV5-1, the J call TRBJ2-2, with 10 nucleotides matching TRBD1. CDR3 sequence reads: CASSRDRGRDTGELFF. CDR3 nucleotides: TGCGCCAGCAGCCGGGACAGGGGAAGGGACACCGGGGAGCTGTTTTTT.